This T cell receptor (beta chain) was sequenced during a study of beta chain features in type 1 diabetes. Regarding the study as a whole: Patients' naive, central memory and regulatory TCRB repertoires appeared more alike than those of healthy donors.

V lost 6 bases to trimming and J lost 6 bases, with 15 bases between them. Germline V gene sequence: CDR1 SQVTM, CDR2 ANQGSEA. The CDR3 covers 13 residues. In this sample, this clone turned up a few times. Its cognate antigen is unknown. Every bit of the isolated RNA underwent reverse transcription, so sequencing read expressed TCRB transcripts. The table came from immunoSEQ multiplex PCR; TCRdb's copy has only in-frame clones and leaves some out. The top ten clones hold 0.05% to 0.065% of a sample with hundreds of thousands of clones, 25% to 35% of them seen once. J is TRBJ1-5 and V is TRBV29-1, with D maybe TRBD1 (5 bases). The TCR sequence derives from a man younger than 30 in good health. The specimen sequenced was naive CD4+ T cells from blood. The CDR3 is CSVGGGWGQPQHF. CDR3 sequence (DNA): TGCAGCGTCGGGGGGGGATGGGGTCAGCCCCAGCATTTT.